The sequence of this T cell receptor beta chain was determined in a study of T cells in Graves' hyperthyroidism and ophthalmopathy. What was amplified from RNA transcripts were TCR beta CDR3 regions. First-round RT-PCR targeting the TCR CDR3 was performed with the HTBI primer set. TCRdb re-derived calls from the multiplex PCR reads in MiXCR, one entry per CDR3 protein. This sample carries about half a million distinct CDR3 sequences, around a quarter of them seen once, and the ten largest clones take approximately 10%. The CDR3 covers 13 residues. Germline lookup yields CDR1 MNHNS and CDR2 SASEGT. V lost 7 bases to trimming and J lost 1 base, with 10 bases between them.

Sequencing was carried out using blood. The sequence was collected from a woman in her twenties or thirties with Graves' ophthalmopathy. The chain uses TRBV6-1 and TRBJ1-1; no firm D call. The CDR3 DNA is TGTGCCAGCAACCCAAAGAGGAACACTGAAGCTTTCTTT. Residues: CASNPKRNTEAFF.